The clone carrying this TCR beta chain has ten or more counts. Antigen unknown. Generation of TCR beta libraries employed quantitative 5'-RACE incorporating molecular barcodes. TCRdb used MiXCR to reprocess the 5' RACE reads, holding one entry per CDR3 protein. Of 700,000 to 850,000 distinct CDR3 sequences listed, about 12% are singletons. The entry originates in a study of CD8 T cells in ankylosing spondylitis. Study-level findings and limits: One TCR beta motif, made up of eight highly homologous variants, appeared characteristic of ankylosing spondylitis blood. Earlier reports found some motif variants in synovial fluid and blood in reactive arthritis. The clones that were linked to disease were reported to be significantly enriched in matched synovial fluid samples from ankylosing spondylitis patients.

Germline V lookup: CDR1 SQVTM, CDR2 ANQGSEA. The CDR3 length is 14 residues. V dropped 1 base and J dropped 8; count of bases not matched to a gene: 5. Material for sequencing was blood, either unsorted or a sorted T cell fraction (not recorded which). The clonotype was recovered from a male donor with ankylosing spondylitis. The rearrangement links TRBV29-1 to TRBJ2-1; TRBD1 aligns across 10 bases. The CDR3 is CSVEVGQGEYEQFF. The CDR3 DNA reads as TGCAGCGTTGAAGTTGGACAGGGGGAATATGAGCAGTTCTTC.